This record covers a single T cell receptor (beta chain). The antigen is undetermined. This sample is drawn from a study of blood T cells in healthy people across ages. The overall study: There was about one barcoded beta molecule captured by template switching per two T cells.

The germline gives CDR1 MDHEN, CDR2 SYDVKM. The CDR3 has 14 amino acids. Trimming took 5 bases from V and 4 from J; bases not matched to a gene: 7. Then a second PCR, running roughly 7 to 11 cycles, was carried out with a sample-barcoded 5' primer and a J-beta primer mix. Carrying 12 random nucleotides, a template-switch adaptor labeled each individual cDNA molecule. TCRdb reanalysed the 5' RACE reads using MiXCR and keeps one entry per CDR3 protein. Among about 1.8 million distinct CDR3 sequences listed, about 49% were seen once. Overall study results and limits: Aged donors had fewer naive CD4+ cells and lower diversity than long-lived donors.

The people who gave samples were healthy Caucasians from Russia, aged roughly 6 to 100. The gene calls are TRBV28 and TRBJ2-7; 8 nucleotides match TRBD2. The sequenced material came from blood. The source of this sequence is a woman aged 40-49 years in good health. The CDR3 bases are TGTGCCAGCAGTGTCGGGCCGGGAGGGTACGAGCAGTACTTC. This gives the protein CASSVGPGGYEQYF.